This passage covers 26 T cell receptor beta chains from one sample sequenced in a study of type 1 and type 2 diabetes patients. PCR was run on genomic DNA. The TCR beta CDR3 region was amplified using 30 forward and 13 reverse primers. MiXCR, applied by TCRdb to the multiplex PCR reads, yields one record per CDR3 protein. The sample yields some 250,000 distinct CDR3 sequences, around 47% seen once. Material for sequencing was peripheral blood mononuclear cells (PBMCs). The receptors come from a man aged 18 to 30 with type 2 diabetes.

In this sample, this clonotype turned up many times. The chain links TRBV19 to TRBJ1-2; D uncertain. The CDR3 length is 12 residues. Trimming took 6 bases from V and 1 from J, leaving 6 bases between them. Germline-derived CDR1 and CDR2 are LNHDA and SQIVND (reference sequence). CDR3 amino acids: CASRGDNYGYTF. The CDR3 DNA follows: TGTGCCAGTAGGGGCGATAACTATGGCTACACCTTC.

This chain uses TRBV20-1 with TRBJ1-2; D might be TRBD1 (6 bases). V was trimmed by 3 bases and J by 4 bases, leaving 21 bases between them. The CDR3 is 16 amino acids. Germline CDR1 reads DFQATT; CDR2 reads SNEGSKA (reference sequence). In DNA form, the CDR3 reads TGCAGTGCTAGGGCCCTCGACAGGAACGAAATCTATGGCTACACCTTC. Protein sequence: CSARALDRNEIYGYTF.

The chain recombines TRBV7-8 with TRBJ1-4; maybe TRBD1 (6 bases). The ends were cut back, 1 base at V and 9 bases at J, with 15 bases in the middle. Germline V lookup: CDR1 SGHVS, CDR2 FQNEAQ. The CDR3 has 15 residues. The CDR3 here is CASSLEGGWHKKLFF. The CDR3 DNA reads TGTGCCAGCAGCTTAGAGGGGGGGTGGCATAAAAAACTGTTTTTT. Drawing the rest from reference TRBV7-8 and TRBJ1-4, the complete variable domain is GAGVSQSPRYKVAKRGQDVALRCDPISGHVSLFWYQQALGQGPEFLTYFQNEAQLDKSGLPSDRFFAERPEGSVSTLKIQRTQQEDSAVYLCASSLEGGWHKKLFFGSGTQLSVL.

A few counts support this clonotype. V usage is TRBV28 and J usage is TRBJ2-5; TRBD1 matches at 7 bases. CDR3 length: 15 amino acids. Germline values: CDR1 MDHEN, CDR2 SYDVKM. J was trimmed by 6 bases and V by 4 bases; bases with no gene match: 11. The CDR3 protein is CASSYIRDSHQTQYF. The CDR3 bases are TGTGCCAGCAGTTACATCCGGGACAGTCACCAGACCCAGTACTTC.

The chain uses TRBV7-2 and TRBJ2-7, with 12 bases identical to TRBD2. The DNA matches TRBJ2-5 better at its end, which makes the J call doubtful. The CDR3 covers 17 residues. CDR1 is SGHTA and CDR2 is FQGNSA in the germline V gene. This CDR3 is CASSLAVTSGGKETQYF. CDR3 nucleotide sequence: TGTGCCAGCAGCTTAGCCGTGACTAGCGGGGGTAAAGAGACCCAGTACTTC.

This rearrangement joins TRBV6-5 to TRBJ2-2; 7 nucleotides line up with TRBD1. This CDR3 contains 15 residues. The V gene end was trimmed by 6 bases and the J gene end by 0 bases; junction bases not matched to a gene: 4. The germline CDR1 and CDR2 sequences are MNHEY and SVGAGI. The CDR3 sequence is CASRTGTANTGELFF. The CDR3 bases are TGTGCCAGCAGAACGGGGACAGCGAACACCGGGGAGCTGTTTTTT.

The chain is built from TRBV4-3 and TRBJ2-3, with 12 bases lining up with TRBD2. This CDR3 is built from 16 residues. Per the germline V gene, CDR1 is LGHNA and CDR2 is YSLEER. With V trimmed by 2 bases and J by 5 bases, 5 bases remained unmatched. The CDR3, as DNA: TGCGCCAGCAGCCAATATGAGACTAGCGGGGGAGATACGCAGTATTTT. It specifies CASSQYETSGGDTQYF.

This clonotype was seen ten or more times. An end of the junction differs from the germline gene, which may be a read error. This sequence joins TRBV30 and TRBJ1-2; 7 bases map to TRBD1. Germline CDR1 is GTSNPN and CDR2 is SVGIG (reference sequence). The CDR3 is 13 amino acids. The CDR3 loop reads CAWRRQGYYGYTF. The CDR3 region has the DNA TGTGCCTGGCGCCGACAGGGCTACTATGGCTATACCTTC.

The chain employs TRBV7-2 and TRBJ1-2; the match to TRBD1 covers 7 bases. The junction had 9 bases not matched to a gene; V was cut back by 6 bases and J by 8 bases. CDR1 SGHTA and CDR2 FQGNSA come from the germline V gene. This CDR3 is built from 13 residues. The CDR3 sequence: CASRSTGVYGYTF. The CDR3 DNA sequence: TGTGCCAGCAGAAGTACAGGGGTCTACGGCTACACCTTC.

The CDR3 loop is CASSGLAGGTDTQYF. For the CDR3, the DNA is TGTGCCAGCAGTGGACTAGCGGGAGGCACAGATACGCAGTATTTT. The chain couples TRBV6-4 to TRBJ2-3, with TRBD2 identical over 12 bases. Trimming at V came to 4 bases and at J to 1 base, leaving 0 bases not matched to a gene. Looked up from germline, CDR1 is MRHNA and CDR2 is SNTAGT. CDR3 length: 15 amino acids.

This chain links TRBV29-1 with TRBJ2-1, with D possibly matching TRBD1 (6 bases). CDR1 is SQVTM and CDR2 is ANQGSEA in the germline V gene. V was pared by 7 bases and J by 0 bases, with 13 bases between. The CDR3 has 14 amino acids. In nucleotides, the CDR3 is TGCAGCGCGATGGTGGACAGCTCCTACAATGAGCAGTTCTTC. Amino acids: CSAMVDSSYNEQFF.

This chain connects TRBV12-3 or TRBV12-4 to TRBJ1-2, with D perhaps TRBD1 (5 bases). Trimming took off 5 bases at V and 2 bases at J, with 18 bases between the two ends. The CDR3 has 16 amino acids. In DNA form, the CDR3 reads TGTGCCAGCAGTGAAGTCATTACAGGCGGGAACTATGGCTACACCTTC. Its protein product is CASSEVITGGNYGYTF.

Comments on this clonotype: One base away lies a much larger clone, so this may be a sequencing read error. The chain is built from TRBV30 and TRBJ1-6; the D is unclear. V was trimmed by 8 bases and J by 7 bases, leaving 18 bases between them. The length of the CDR3 is 14 residues. The V gene's germline CDR1 is GTSNPN and CDR2 SVGIG (reference sequence). The CDR3 loop reads CARSVDIQNSPLHF. The CDR3 DNA reads as TGTGCCCGGTCGGTTGACATACAGAATTCACCCCTCCACTTT. Full variable domain (missing parts from reference TRBV30 and TRBJ1-6): SQTIHQWPATLVQPVGSPLSLECTVEGTSNPNLYWYRQAAGRGLQLLFYSVGIGQISSEVPQNLSASRPQDRQFILSSKKLLLSDSGFYLCARSVDIQNSPLHFGNGTRLTVT.

The CDR3 region is CASSYGTEFTDTQYF. CDR3 nucleotide sequence: TGTGCCAGCAGTTACGGGACAGAGTTCACAGATACGCAGTATTTT. The V and J genes are TRBV7-9 and TRBJ2-3, with 7 bases lining up with TRBD1. In germline, CDR1 is SEHNR, CDR2 FQNEAQ (reference sequence). The CDR3 has 15 amino acids. V shed 6 bases and J 2 bases; nucleotides not matched to a gene: 8.

Of note for this clonotype: Because the CDR3 is missing its conserved closing phenylalanine or tryptophan, this is likely a read error. The rearrangement links TRBV28 to TRBJ1-1; possible D gene TRBD1, 5 bases. V lost 5 bases and J lost 1, with 8 bases in between. This CDR3 spans 13 amino acids. Germline CDR1 is MDHEN and CDR2 is SYDVKM. The CDR3 nucleotides read TGTGCCAGCAGTCCAGGACAGAACACTGAAGCTTTCTTG. It translates to CASSPGQNTEAFL.

The CDR3 bases are TGTGCCAGCAGCTTAGTGGTGATCGCGTTGGGGGGGGATGAGCAGTTCTTC. Its protein is CASSLVVIALGGDEQFF. The gene calls are TRBV7-2 and TRBJ2-1, with TRBD2 matching over 7 bases. The V gene end was trimmed by 1 base and the J gene end by 8 bases; junction bases not matched to a gene: 14. Germline V lookup: CDR1 SGHTA, CDR2 FQGNSA. There are 17 residues in the CDR3.

The rearrangement joins TRBV9 to TRBJ2-7; tentative D call: TRBD2 (6 bases). Between the trimmed V and J ends, which lost 6 bases and 3 bases, there was a span of 22 bases. Germline-derived CDR1 and CDR2 are SGDLS and YYNGEE. This CDR3 has 16 amino acids. CDR3 in amino acids: CASTPEIGGMIYEQYF. The DNA of the CDR3 is TGTGCCAGCACCCCCGAGATTGGCGGGATGATCTACGAGCAGTACTTC.

This rearrangement joins TRBV6-1 to TRBJ1-2, with 8 nucleotides matching TRBD1. The CDR3 covers 16 residues. The germline V gene encodes CDR1 MNHNS and CDR2 SASEGT. V gave up 0 bases and J gave up 6 bases; unmatched junction bases: 9. The DNA of the CDR3 is TGTGCCAGCAGTGAAGCAATGGGTGGACAGGGAGATGGCTACACCTTC. Amino acids: CASSEAMGGQGDGYTF.

This clonotype was seen a few times. CDR3 nucleotide sequence: TGCGCCAGCATTCGTCTGCGACAGTCCCCAGGGCTAGCGGGAGTTTTTTCCTCCTACAATGAGCAGTTCTTC. Its protein is CASIRLRQSPGLAGVFSSYNEQFF. The V and J genes are TRBV10-1 and TRBJ2-1; TRBD2 matches 10 bases. V gave up 7 bases and J gave up 0 bases; unmatched junction bases: 30. The CDR3 sequence is 24 residues long. From germline, CDR1 is WNHNN and CDR2 SYGVQD (reference sequence).

CDR3 in DNA: TGTGCCAGCAGTTACCCCAGGGATAATTCACCCCTCCACTTT. Translated, it gives CASSYPRDNSPLHF. The chain employs TRBV6-1 and TRBJ1-6; the D gene is possibly TRBD1 (5 bases). CDR1 is MNHNS and CDR2 is SASEGT in the germline V gene. Trimming removed 5 bases from V and 5 bases from J, with 10 bases in between. This CDR3 is 14 amino acids long.

The chain's CDR3 is CASGLFTGDGYTF. The CDR3 region has the DNA TGTGCTAGTGGTTTGTTCACAGGGGATGGCTACACCTTC. The chain links TRBV12-5 to TRBJ1-2, with 7 bases aligning to TRBD1. With 2 bases clipped from V and 6 bases from J, the junction kept 3 bases outside the gene matches. This CDR3 contains 13 residues. In germline, CDR1 is LGHNT, CDR2 FRNRAP.

The gene calls are TRBV12-3 or TRBV12-4 and TRBJ2-5; D gene ambiguous. V was cut by 5 bases and J by 0 bases, with 10 bases left in between. The CDR3 has 14 residues. The CDR3: CASSQLIYQETQYF. In DNA, the CDR3 is TGTGCCAGCAGTCAACTAATATACCAAGAGACCCAGTACTTC.

V and J are TRBV5-1 and TRBJ1-2, with 7 bases fitting TRBD1. V shed 2 bases, J shed 3 bases, and the junction held 10 bases outside the gene matches. Germline assignment: CDR1 SGHRS and CDR2 YFSETQ. The CDR3 is made up of 16 amino acids. DNA for the CDR3: TGCGCCAGCAGCTTCGTGCAAGGGGGCGCGTACTATGGCTACACCTTC. Translation: CASSFVQGGAYYGYTF.

This clonotype has only a few counts. This sequence joins TRBV15 and TRBJ2-5; 7 positions match TRBD2. The CDR3 has 15 amino acids. CDR1 is LNHNV, CDR2 YYDKDF, per germline (reference sequence). The V segment lost 4 bases and the J segment 2 bases; nucleotides outside the gene matches: 7. CDR3: CATSISGEKQETQYF. CDR3 DNA: TGTGCCACCAGCATAAGCGGGGAGAAACAAGAGACCCAGTACTTC.

The rearrangement links TRBV13 to TRBJ1-1; 8 bases fit TRBD1. V gave up 8 bases and J gave up 0 bases; unmatched junction bases: 14. This CDR3 region has 17 residues. Germline CDR1 PRHDT, CDR2 FYEKMQ (reference sequence). CDR3 protein: CASGQWGQAFMNTEAFF. The CDR3 DNA sequence: TGTGCCAGCGGACAATGGGGACAGGCCTTCATGAACACTGAAGCTTTCTTT.

V usage is TRBV7-2 and J usage is TRBJ1-2; perhaps TRBD1 as D (5 bases). This CDR3 is built from 13 residues. Trimming left V 8 bases short and J 4 bases short, with 14 bases between. Germline values: CDR1 SGHTA, CDR2 FQGNSA. The CDR3 reads CASADSPSYGYTF. For the CDR3, the DNA is TGTGCCAGCGCCGACAGCCCGAGCTATGGCTACACCTTC. Full variable domain (remainder filled in from reference TRBV7-2 and TRBJ1-2): GAGVSQSPSNKVTEKGKDVELRCDPISGHTALYWYRQSLGQGLEFLIYFQGNSAPDKSGLPSDRFSAERTGGSVSTLTIQRTQQEDSAVYLCASADSPSYGYTFGSGTRLTVV.